The 24 T cell receptor beta chains below come from one sample, sequenced in a study of TIL therapy for anti-PD-1-resistant metastatic lung cancer (dated by TCRdb to about 2021). Using bias-controlled multiplex PCR with the immunoSEQ v3 hsTCRB kit, the TCR beta CDR3 regions were amplified from genomic DNA. Here the immuneACCESS table is served through TCRdb, limited to in-frame sequences with V and J called. Missing clones are a known gap in these copies; in checked studies unresolved V genes cover under half, and the rest lacks a known reason. Here the sample has roughly 6,800 clones; just under 75% occur a single time. The ten largest clones add up to less than 9% of the sample. What the time point label conveys for this sample: pre-treatment sample, taken before nivolumab and TIL therapy. The baseline tumor samples were excised metastases, mostly pleural nodules or supraclavicular lymph nodes, taken from the same resection that was used to grow TIL.

Sequencing was performed on tumor tissue, taken at baseline. These receptors were obtained from a person aged 25 to 80 with non-small cell lung cancer.

V gene TRBV29-1 combines with J gene TRBJ2-1; 9 nucleotides match TRBD2. V shed 3 bases and J 4 bases; nucleotides not matched to a gene: 4. There are 14 residues in the CDR3. Germline loops: CDR1 SQVTM, CDR2 ANQGSEA. The DNA of the CDR3 is TGCAGCGTTGACCCTAGCGGGATGTACAATGAGCAGTTCTTC. It encodes CSVDPSGMYNEQFF.

The J gene is TRBJ2-3, the V gene TRBV5-6, with D possibly being TRBD1 (6 bases). The CDR3 consists of 16 residues. Germline-derived CDR1 and CDR2 are SGHDT and YYEEEE. Between the trimmed V and J ends, which lost 2 bases and 4 bases, there was a span of 17 bases. The CDR3 sequence: CASSFLRDTKADTQYF. The CDR3 bases are TGTGCCAGCAGCTTTCTCCGGGACACGAAGGCAGATACGCAGTATTTT.

CDR3 sequence: CASSLLWGRPEAFF. The DNA of the CDR3 is TGTGCCAGCAGCTTACTCTGGGGGCGTCCCGAAGCTTTCTTT. V and J are TRBV7-2 and TRBJ1-1; TRBD1 is a possible D gene (6 bases). The CDR3 runs 14 residues. Trimming removed 2 bases from V and 8 bases from J, with 15 bases in between. Germline V gene lookup returns CDR1 SGHTA and CDR2 FQGNSA.

The gene calls are TRBV6-1 and TRBJ2-7, with D possibly TRBD1 on 5 matching bases. The CDR3 length is 14 residues. The germline CDR1 and CDR2 sequences are MNHNS and SASEGT. V dropped 7 bases and J dropped 2 bases, with 15 bases sitting between them. Written as DNA, the CDR3 is TGTGCCAGCAACCTTAGACAGCTGACCTACGAGCAGTACTTC. This codes for CASNLRQLTYEQYF.

This clone was observed a handful of times. The chain combines TRBV5-1 with TRBJ2-7, with 8 bases lining up with TRBD1. The CDR3 covers 15 residues. V trimming: 0 bases; J trimming: 5 bases; junction bases outside the gene matches: 7. CDR1 is SGHRS, CDR2 YFSETQ, per germline. The CDR3 nucleotides are TGCGCCAGCAGCTTGGGGACAGGGAAAGGCGACGAGCAGTACTTC. As protein: CASSLGTGKGDEQYF. Full variable domain (outside the CDR3, taken from reference TRBV5-1 and TRBJ2-7): KAGVTQTPRYLIKTRGQQVTLSCSPISGHRSVSWYQQTPGQGLQFLFEYFSETQRNKGNFPGRFSGRQFSNSRSEMNVSTLELGDSALYLCASSLGTGKGDEQYFGPGTRLTVT.

The chain recombines TRBV5-1 with TRBJ2-4; 9 bases match TRBD1. This CDR3 contains 14 residues. The J segment lost 2 bases and the V segment lost 7 bases, leaving 4 bases of the junction unmatched. The germline gives CDR1 SGHRS, CDR2 YFSETQ. CDR3 residues: CASADRGSKNIQYF. In DNA, the CDR3 is TGCGCCAGCGCGGACAGGGGTTCCAAAAACATTCAGTACTTC.

This clone was observed a handful of times. The gene calls are TRBV2 and TRBJ2-7; D is unclear. The V end was cut by 4 bases, the J end by 3 bases, with 10 bases between. Germline CDR1 is SNHLY and CDR2 is FYNNEI. The CDR3 consists of 13 residues. In DNA, the CDR3 is TGTGCCAGCAGTGTGAGTCAGAGCTACGAGCAGTACTTC. It specifies CASSVSQSYEQYF. The full variable domain, its missing parts supplied by reference TRBV2 and TRBJ2-7, is EPEVTQTPSHQVTQMGQEVILRCVPISNHLYFYWYRQILGQKVEFLVSFYNNEISEKSEIFDDQFSVERPDGSNFTLKIRSTKLEDSAMYFCASSVSQSYEQYFGPGTRLTVT.

This chain links TRBV4-2 with TRBJ2-3; 8 bases align to TRBD1. The germline CDR1 and CDR2 sequences are LGHNA and YNFKEQ. Germline trimming cut 10 bases from V and 4 bases from J; bases unmatched to any gene: 10. CDR3 length equals 14 residues. The CDR3 region is CATQGALFADTQYF. CDR3 nucleotide sequence: TGTGCCACCCAGGGGGCCCTATTCGCAGATACGCAGTATTTT.

The chain joins TRBV6-6 to TRBJ1-1, with TRBD1 as a possible D gene (5 bases). The V gene lost 0 bases and the J gene lost 11 bases, with 13 bases spanning the gap. CDR1 is MNHNY and CDR2 is SVGAGI in the germline V gene (reference sequence). The CDR3 is 13 residues long. Written as DNA, the CDR3 is TGTGCCAGCAGTTACTCGGGGACGGCCACTGCTTTCTTT. It is translated as CASSYSGTATAFF.

This clone was found a few times. This chain connects TRBV18 to TRBJ1-5; a weak D match, TRBD1 (6 bases). CDR1 is KGHSH, CDR2 LQKENI, per germline. The CDR3 consists of 17 residues. V was pared by 2 bases and J by 5 bases, with 19 bases between. The CDR3 bases are TGTGCCAGCTCACCAATTGCGGGGGGCGACCCCTATCAGCCCCAGCATTTT. It translates to CASSPIAGGDPYQPQHF.

The CDR3 region has the DNA TGTGCCAGCAGCTTAATCCGGACCGGCGAGCAGTACTTC. Translated: CASSLIRTGEQYF. The rearrangement uses TRBV7-9 and TRBJ2-7; D gene ambiguous. CDR1 and CDR2 (germline): SEHNR, FQNEAQ (reference sequence). The CDR3 spans 13 residues. V dropped 2 bases and J dropped 6 bases, with 11 bases sitting between them. The whole variable domain, remainder taken from reference TRBV7-9 and TRBJ2-7, is DTGVSQNPRHKITKRGQNVTFRCDPISEHNRLYWYRQTLGQGPEFLTYFQNEAQLEKSRLLSDRFSAERPKGSFSTLEIQRTEQGDSAMYLCASSLIRTGEQYFGPGTRLTVT.

The chain joins TRBV19 to TRBJ2-3; no reliable D call. Germline CDR1 and CDR2: LNHDA and SQIVND (reference sequence). V lost 6 bases and J 0 bases, leaving 10 bases between the germline ends. The CDR3 runs to 14 residues. In nucleotides, the CDR3 is TGTGCCAGTAGAAGCGCGGCTAGCACAGATACGCAGTATTTT. This sequence encodes CASRSAASTDTQYF. Filled out from reference TRBV19 and TRBJ2-3, the complete variable domain reads DGGITQSPKYLFRKEGQNVTLSCEQNLNHDAMYWYRQDPGQGLRLIYYSQIVNDFQKGDIAEGYSVSREKKESFPLTVTSAQKNPTAFYLCASRSAASTDTQYFGPGTRLTVL.

The gene calls are TRBV5-4 and TRBJ2-3; tentative D call: TRBD2 (7 bases). The V end was cut by 1 base, the J end by 3 bases, with 12 bases between. The CDR3 consists of 15 residues. CDR1 is SGHNT, CDR2 YYREEE, per germline (reference sequence). The chain's CDR3 is CASSLPGRGTDTQYF. The CDR3 DNA sequence: TGTGCCAGCAGCTTGCCAGGGAGGGGGACAGATACGCAGTATTTT.

J is TRBJ2-1 and V is TRBV9, with TRBD2 matching 15 bases. V gave up 2 bases and J gave up 9 bases; unmatched junction bases: 12. CDR1 and CDR2 from the germline V gene are SGDLS and YYNGEE. This CDR3 comprises 18 residues. CDR3 coding DNA: TGTGCCAGCAGCGTTGGGACTAGCGGGAGGAGGGTTGGCGGTGAGCAGTTCTTC. It encodes CASSVGTSGRRVGGEQFF. The full variable domain, with the rest looked up from reference TRBV9 and TRBJ2-1, is DSGVTQTPKHLITATGQRVTLRCSPRSGDLSVYWYQQSLDQGLQFLIQYYNGEERAKGNILERFSAQQFPDLHSELNLSSLELGDSALYFCASSVGTSGRRVGGEQFFGPGTRLTVL.

V usage is TRBV19 and J usage is TRBJ2-2; D is tentatively TRBD1 or TRBD2 (5 bases each). Germline V gene lookup returns CDR1 LNHDA and CDR2 SQIVND (reference sequence). V dropped 0 bases and J dropped 0 bases, with 5 bases sitting between them. CDR3 length equals 15 residues. The CDR3 DNA is TGTGCCAGTAGTATAGAGGGGGCGAACACCGGGGAGCTGTTTTTT. It translates to CASSIEGANTGELFF.

The chain joins TRBV7-2 to TRBJ1-2, with a tentative D call TRBD1 (6 bases). Germline lookup yields CDR1 SGHTA and CDR2 FQGNSA. The V end lost 1 base, the J end lost 3 bases, and 9 bases lay between the germline ends. There are 14 residues in the CDR3. In DNA form, the CDR3 reads TGTGCCAGCAGCTTAGTCAGGGGAGACTATGGCTACACCTTC. It specifies CASSLVRGDYGYTF. The full variable domain, completed using reference TRBV7-2 and TRBJ1-2, is GAGVSQSPSNKVTEKGKDVELRCDPISGHTALYWYRQSLGQGLEFLIYFQGNSAPDKSGLPSDRFSAERTGGSVSTLTIQRTQQEDSAVYLCASSLVRGDYGYTFGSGTRLTVV.

The genes are TRBV13 and TRBJ1-4, with TRBD1 identical over 9 bases. Germline V CDR1 and CDR2: PRHDT, FYEKMQ (reference sequence). The V gene end was trimmed by 3 bases and the J gene end by 7 bases; junction bases not matched to a gene: 6. CDR3 length: 15 residues. CDR3: CASSLTQGAFEKLFF. In DNA, the CDR3 is TGTGCCAGCAGCTTGACACAGGGGGCGTTTGAAAAACTGTTTTTT.

The gene calls are TRBV9 and TRBJ1-1; D unresolved. Trimming shortened V by 4 bases and J by 0 bases, and 10 bases separated the two germline ends. This CDR3 is 14 amino acids long. CDR1 and CDR2 (germline): SGDLS, YYNGEE. CDR3 amino acids: CASSTTAMNTEAFF. CDR3 nucleotide sequence: TGTGCCAGCAGCACAACAGCTATGAACACTGAAGCTTTCTTT. Full variable domain (rest looked up from reference TRBV9 and TRBJ1-1): DSGVTQTPKHLITATGQRVTLRCSPRSGDLSVYWYQQSLDQGLQFLIQYYNGEERAKGNILERFSAQQFPDLHSELNLSSLELGDSALYFCASSTTAMNTEAFFGQGTRLTVV.

This clone showed up just a few times. The genes are TRBV5-1 and TRBJ1-1, with 8 nucleotides matching TRBD1. With V trimmed by 0 bases and J by 4 bases, 2 bases remained unmatched. From germline, CDR1 is SGHRS and CDR2 YFSETQ. This CDR3 region has 14 residues. CDR3 nucleotide sequence: TGCGCCAGCAGCTTGGGGGGGACAGGCACTGAAGCTTTCTTT. Amino acid sequence: CASSLGGTGTEAFF.

J is TRBJ1-1 and V is TRBV5-1; 8 bases align to TRBD1. There are 15 residues in the CDR3. V shed 4 bases and J 3 bases; nucleotides not matched to a gene: 8. CDR1 is SGHRS and CDR2 is YFSETQ in the germline V gene. The CDR3: CASSPRQGLDTEAFF. In nucleotides, the CDR3 is TGCGCCAGCAGCCCCCGACAGGGGTTGGACACTGAAGCTTTCTTT.

The chain recombines TRBV4-2 with TRBJ2-3; D not resolved. Deletions cut 0 bases from V and 4 bases from J, with 5 bases between. The CDR3 covers 13 residues. CDR1 and CDR2 from the germline V gene are LGHNA and YNFKEQ. In DNA, the CDR3 is TGTGCCAGCAGCCAAGACGAGTCAGATACGCAGTATTTT. Translated, it gives CASSQDESDTQYF.

This chain uses TRBV7-2 with TRBJ2-3, with D hard to call. The ends were cut back, 1 base at V and 0 bases at J, with 8 bases in the middle. Germline CDR1 SGHTA, CDR2 FQGNSA. CDR3 size: 15 residues. CDR3 sequence reads: CASSLGETSTDTQYF. For the CDR3, the DNA is TGTGCCAGCAGCTTAGGAGAAACTAGCACAGATACGCAGTATTTT.

This clone was picked up a small number of times. The chain combines TRBV6-5 with TRBJ1-2; D gene ambiguous. Trimming pared 6 bases from V and 8 bases from J, leaving 16 bases between. Germline V gene data show CDR1 as MNHEY and CDR2 as SVGAGI. The CDR3 runs to 13 residues. DNA for the CDR3: TGTGCCAGCAGCATCACACGGACTGAAGGCTACACCTTC. It specifies CASSITRTEGYTF.

A single count supports this clone. V gene TRBV28 combines with J gene TRBJ2-3, with D unresolved. CDR1 MDHEN and CDR2 SYDVKM come from the germline V gene. The V and J ends lost 5 bases and 3 bases respectively, with 12 bases between them. There are 14 residues in the CDR3. CDR3 nucleotide sequence: TGTGCCAGCAGTCCTCCCCCGCGGACAGATACGCAGTATTTT. This encodes CASSPPPRTDTQYF.